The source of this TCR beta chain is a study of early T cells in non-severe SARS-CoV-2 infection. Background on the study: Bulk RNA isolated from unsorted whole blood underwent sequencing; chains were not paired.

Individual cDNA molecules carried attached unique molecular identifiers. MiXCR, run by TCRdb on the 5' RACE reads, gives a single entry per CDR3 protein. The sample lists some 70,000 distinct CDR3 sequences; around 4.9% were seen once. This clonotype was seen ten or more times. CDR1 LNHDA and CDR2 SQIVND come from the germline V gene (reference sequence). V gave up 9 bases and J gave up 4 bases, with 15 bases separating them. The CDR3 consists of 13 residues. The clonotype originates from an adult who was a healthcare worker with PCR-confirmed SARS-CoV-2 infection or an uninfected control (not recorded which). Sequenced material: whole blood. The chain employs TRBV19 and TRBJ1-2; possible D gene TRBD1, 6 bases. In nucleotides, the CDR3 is TGTGCCAGCACCGATCTACAGGGCTATGGCTACACCTTC. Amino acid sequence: CASTDLQGYGYTF.